The rows below give T cell receptor beta chains drawn from one sample of a study of cytomegalovirus exposure and HLA in healthy donors. Some clones are missing from TCRdb's copy, which holds only in-frame ones; the method was immunoSEQ multiplex PCR. Here the sample spans 150,000 to 200,000 clones, over 75% being singletons. The material sequenced was PBMCs. The receptor set was obtained from a man over 45 in good health and CMV-seropositive. The CDR3 runs from the conserved cysteine through the conserved F or W. Each record gives: D gene, V gene, clone size, J gene, CDR3 protein, CDR3 DNA. The D gene is left open where the match is weak. Rows may omit the clone size; those that give it use once, few, many or a size class.

d_call: TRBD1
v_call: TRBV7-8
clone_size: NA
j_call: TRBJ1-5
cdr3_aa: CASSRTGGFSSNQPQHF
cdr3_nt: TGTGCCAGCAGCCGCACAGGGGGATTTTCGAGCAATCAGCCCCAGCATTTT

d_call: NA
v_call: TRBV15
clone_size: few
j_call: TRBJ1-5
cdr3_aa: CATRQSNQPQHF
cdr3_nt: TGTGCCACCAGACAGAGCAATCAGCCCCAGCATTTT

d_call: NA
v_call: TRBV11-2
clone_size: NA
j_call: TRBJ2-7
cdr3_aa: CASSLTTGRYEQYF
cdr3_nt: TGTGCCAGCAGCCTTACGACAGGTCGGTACGAGCAGTACTTC

d_call: TRBD1
v_call: TRBV5-6
clone_size: once
j_call: TRBJ2-3
cdr3_aa: CASSAGQGRADTQYF
cdr3_nt: TGTGCCAGCAGCGCCGGACAGGGGCGTGCGGATACGCAGTATTTT

d_call: TRBD1
v_call: TRBV7-2
clone_size: NA
j_call: TRBJ2-5
cdr3_aa: CASSLADRAPETQYF
cdr3_nt: TGTGCCAGCAGCTTAGCGGACAGGGCCCCAGAGACCCAGTACTTC

d_call: NA
v_call: TRBV28
clone_size: NA
j_call: TRBJ2-1
cdr3_aa: CASSSTSLSYNEQFF
cdr3_nt: TGTGCCAGCAGTTCTACTAGTCTCTCCTACAATGAGCAGTTCTTC

d_call: NA
v_call: TRBV27
clone_size: NA
j_call: TRBJ2-5
cdr3_aa: CASSLFKARETQYF
cdr3_nt: TGTGCCAGCAGTTTATTCAAGGCTAGGGAGACCCAGTACTTC

d_call: NA
v_call: TRBV5-6
clone_size: NA
j_call: TRBJ2-2
cdr3_aa: CASSLQGSTGELFF
cdr3_nt: TGTGCCAGCAGCTTGCAGGGAAGCACCGGGGAGCTGTTTTTT

d_call: NA
v_call: TRBV29-1
clone_size: NA
j_call: TRBJ1-1
cdr3_aa: CSVELPRGGTEAFF
cdr3_nt: TGCAGCGTTGAACTTCCCCGAGGAGGCACTGAAGCTTTCTTT

d_call: TRBD1
v_call: TRBV2
clone_size: NA
j_call: TRBJ1-5
cdr3_aa: CATWTGGRNQPQHF
cdr3_nt: TGTGCCACCTGGACAGGGGGTCGCAATCAGCCCCAGCATTTT

d_call: NA
v_call: TRBV2
clone_size: few
j_call: TRBJ2-3
cdr3_aa: CASRPASVGRDTDTQYF
cdr3_nt: TGTGCCAGCAGGCCCGCTTCTGTAGGCAGGGACACAGATACGCAGTATTTT

d_call: NA
v_call: TRBV7-7
clone_size: NA
j_call: TRBJ2-5
cdr3_aa: CASTPAPGEETQYF
cdr3_nt: TGTGCCAGCACCCCCGCGCCAGGGGAAGAGACCCAGTACTTC

d_call: NA
v_call: TRBV9
clone_size: NA
j_call: TRBJ1-1
cdr3_aa: CASSGGLGGWRNTEAFF
cdr3_nt: TGTGCCAGCAGCGGAGGGCTCGGGGGGTGGAGGAACACTGAAGCTTTCTTT

d_call: NA
v_call: TRBV6-5
clone_size: NA
j_call: TRBJ1-2
cdr3_aa: CASRTGINYGYTF
cdr3_nt: TGTGCCAGCAGGACGGGGATTAACTATGGCTACACCTTC

d_call: TRBD1
v_call: TRBV29-1
clone_size: NA
j_call: TRBJ1-4
cdr3_aa: CSAGTDYEKLFF
cdr3_nt: TGCAGCGCTGGGACAGACTATGAAAAACTGTTTTTT

d_call: NA
v_call: TRBV18
clone_size: NA
j_call: TRBJ2-2
cdr3_aa: CASSDYGPGELFF
cdr3_nt: TGTGCCAGCTCCGACTACGGTCCCGGGGAGCTGTTTTTT

d_call: NA
v_call: TRBV2
clone_size: NA
j_call: TRBJ1-3
cdr3_aa: CASSERGRNTIYF
cdr3_nt: TGTGCCAGCAGTGAAAGGGGAAGAAACACCATATATTTT

d_call: NA
v_call: TRBV5-4
clone_size: few
j_call: TRBJ2-6
cdr3_aa: CASSQVAGYGGANVLTF
cdr3_nt: TGCGCCAGCAGCCAAGTGGCGGGGTACGGGGGGGCCAACGTCCTGACTTTC

d_call: NA
v_call: TRBV18
clone_size: once
j_call: TRBJ2-7
cdr3_aa: CASSPPTDFYEQYF
cdr3_nt: TGTGCCAGCTCACCACCGACGGACTTTTACGAGCAGTACTTC

d_call: TRBD2
v_call: TRBV30
clone_size: NA
j_call: TRBJ2-2
cdr3_aa: CAWTLAGTSATGELFF
cdr3_nt: TGTGCCTGGACCCTAGCCGGGACTAGCGCTACCGGGGAGCTGTTTTTT

d_call: TRBD1
v_call: TRBV6-5
clone_size: NA
j_call: TRBJ2-5
cdr3_aa: CASRNPLTGGETQYF
cdr3_nt: TGTGCCAGCAGAAACCCGTTGACAGGGGGCGAGACCCAGTACTTC

d_call: NA
v_call: TRBV10-3
clone_size: NA
j_call: TRBJ2-3
cdr3_aa: CATLGTSDTQYF
cdr3_nt: TGTGCCACTCTAGGGACTTCAGATACGCAGTATTTT

d_call: TRBD1
v_call: TRBV7-9
clone_size: few
j_call: TRBJ1-2
cdr3_aa: CASSLGQAPMGYTF
cdr3_nt: TGTGCCAGCAGCTTGGGACAGGCCCCTATGGGCTACACCTTC

d_call: TRBD2
v_call: TRBV4-1
clone_size: NA
j_call: TRBJ2-1
cdr3_aa: CASSQGGQAGGHNEQFF
cdr3_nt: TGCGCCAGCAGCCAAGGAGGGCAAGCGGGGGGTCACAATGAGCAGTTCTTC

d_call: NA
v_call: TRBV10-3
clone_size: NA
j_call: TRBJ2-3
cdr3_aa: CAIRAIGTDTQYF
cdr3_nt: TGTGCCATCAGAGCTATAGGCACAGATACGCAGTATTTT

d_call: TRBD2
v_call: TRBV5-4
clone_size: NA
j_call: TRBJ2-2
cdr3_aa: CASSSGTSGGLTTGELFF
cdr3_nt: TGTGCCAGCAGCTCGGGGACTAGCGGGGGCCTAACCACCGGGGAGCTGTTTTTT

d_call: NA
v_call: TRBV9
clone_size: NA
j_call: TRBJ1-2
cdr3_aa: CASSVRGNYGYTF
cdr3_nt: TGTGCCAGCAGCGTAAGGGGTAACTATGGCTACACCTTC

d_call: TRBD1
v_call: TRBV19
clone_size: NA
j_call: TRBJ2-7
cdr3_aa: CASSRGTGGSYEQYF
cdr3_nt: TGTGCCAGTAGCCGAGGGACAGGGGGGTCCTACGAGCAGTACTTC

d_call: NA
v_call: TRBV5-1
clone_size: few
j_call: TRBJ2-2
cdr3_aa: CASSWGLMNTGELFF
cdr3_nt: TGCGCCAGCAGCTGGGGACTTATGAACACCGGGGAGCTGTTTTTT

d_call: NA
v_call: TRBV29-1
clone_size: few
j_call: TRBJ2-5
cdr3_aa: CSVNRGGTQYF
cdr3_nt: TGCAGCGTGAACAGGGGAGGGACCCAGTACTTC

d_call: NA
v_call: TRBV5-1
clone_size: NA
j_call: TRBJ2-7
cdr3_aa: CASSWGHEQYF
cdr3_nt: TGCGCCAGCAGCTGGGGCCACGAGCAGTACTTC

d_call: NA
v_call: TRBV5-1
clone_size: NA
j_call: TRBJ2-6
cdr3_aa: CASSFRELSGANVLTF
cdr3_nt: TGCGCCAGCAGCTTTCGGGAACTATCTGGGGCCAACGTCCTGACTTTC

d_call: TRBD1
v_call: TRBV29-1
clone_size: NA
j_call: TRBJ2-7
cdr3_aa: CSVAEGGRGEQYF
cdr3_nt: TGCAGCGTAGCGGAAGGGGGCCGGGGCGAGCAGTACTTC

d_call: TRBD2
v_call: TRBV9
clone_size: NA
j_call: TRBJ2-2
cdr3_aa: CASSVFRAGGPNTGELFF
cdr3_nt: TGTGCCAGCAGCGTCTTCCGAGCGGGGGGGCCGAACACCGGGGAGCTGTTTTTT

d_call: NA
v_call: TRBV5-4
clone_size: NA
j_call: TRBJ1-2
cdr3_aa: CASSPTGTNYGYTF
cdr3_nt: TGTGCCAGCAGCCCGACAGGTACCAACTATGGCTACACCTTC

d_call: NA
v_call: TRBV9
clone_size: NA
j_call: TRBJ2-3
cdr3_aa: CASSVRGAPYSSSTDTQYF
cdr3_nt: TGTGCCAGCAGCGTGCGCGGGGCTCCGTACTCATCTAGCACAGATACGCAGTATTTT

d_call: TRBD2
v_call: TRBV7-9
clone_size: once
j_call: TRBJ2-3
cdr3_aa: CASSPFPSGVDTQYF
cdr3_nt: TGTGCCAGCAGCCCCTTTCCTAGCGGGGTGGATACGCAGTATTTT

d_call: NA
v_call: TRBV2
clone_size: NA
j_call: TRBJ2-3
cdr3_aa: CASSDGEWSTDTQYF
cdr3_nt: TGTGCCAGCAGTGACGGGGAGTGGAGCACAGATACGCAGTATTTT

d_call: NA
v_call: TRBV19
clone_size: NA
j_call: TRBJ2-3
cdr3_aa: CASSIVSVGTDTQYF
cdr3_nt: TGTGCCAGTAGTATAGTTTCCGTAGGCACAGATACGCAGTATTTT

d_call: TRBD1
v_call: TRBV5-6
clone_size: NA
j_call: TRBJ2-7
cdr3_aa: CASSLGTGGAEQYF
cdr3_nt: TGTGCCAGCAGCTTAGGGACAGGGGGCGCCGAGCAGTACTTC

d_call: NA
v_call: TRBV28
clone_size: NA
j_call: TRBJ1-2
cdr3_aa: CASSLIGEVTGYTF
cdr3_nt: TGTGCCAGCAGTTTAATTGGAGAGGTCACGGGCTACACCTTC

d_call: NA
v_call: TRBV7-9
clone_size: NA
j_call: TRBJ2-7
cdr3_aa: CASSFKGAYEQYF
cdr3_nt: TGTGCCAGCAGCTTTAAAGGGGCCTACGAGCAGTACTTC

d_call: TRBD1
v_call: TRBV7-9
clone_size: NA
j_call: TRBJ1-2
cdr3_aa: CASSRRDRDYGYTF
cdr3_nt: TGTGCCAGCAGCCGTCGGGACAGGGACTATGGCTACACCTTC

d_call: NA
v_call: TRBV7-2
clone_size: once
j_call: TRBJ2-2
cdr3_aa: CASSLTRPGELFF
cdr3_nt: TGTGCCAGCAGCTTGACTAGACCTGGGGAGCTGTTTTTT

d_call: NA
v_call: TRBV5-6
clone_size: NA
j_call: TRBJ2-2
cdr3_aa: CASSWNEQGTGELFF
cdr3_nt: TGTGCCAGCAGTTGGAATGAACAGGGAACCGGGGAGCTGTTTTTT

d_call: TRBD1
v_call: TRBV2
clone_size: few
j_call: TRBJ1-2
cdr3_aa: CASSEGTGPGYTF
cdr3_nt: TGTGCCAGCAGTGAAGGGACAGGGCCGGGCTACACCTTC

d_call: TRBD1
v_call: TRBV4-1
clone_size: few
j_call: TRBJ2-7
cdr3_aa: CASSQAGQGYEQYF
cdr3_nt: TGCGCCAGCAGCCAAGCTGGACAGGGCTACGAGCAGTACTTC

d_call: NA
v_call: TRBV4-3
clone_size: NA
j_call: TRBJ1-2
cdr3_aa: CASSQKEAVGYTF
cdr3_nt: TGCGCCAGCAGCCAAAAAGAGGCGGTTGGCTACACCTTC

d_call: TRBD1
v_call: TRBV4-1
clone_size: few
j_call: TRBJ1-1
cdr3_aa: CASSLRSQGDNTEAFF
cdr3_nt: TGCGCCAGCAGCCTAAGATCCCAGGGGGATAACACTGAAGCTTTCTTT

d_call: NA
v_call: TRBV5-4
clone_size: NA
j_call: TRBJ1-1
cdr3_aa: CASSLYQGLNTEAFF
cdr3_nt: TGTGCCAGCAGCTTGTACCAGGGCTTGAACACTGAAGCTTTCTTT

d_call: TRBD2
v_call: TRBV5-1
clone_size: NA
j_call: TRBJ2-3
cdr3_aa: CASSLRASGGVWTDTQYF
cdr3_nt: TGCGCCAGCAGCTTGAGGGCTAGCGGGGGGGTATGGACAGATACGCAGTATTTT

d_call: NA
v_call: TRBV5-8
clone_size: NA
j_call: TRBJ1-1
cdr3_aa: CASSLLRLTGINTEAFF
cdr3_nt: TGTGCCAGCAGCTTGCTGAGACTGACAGGTATTAACACTGAAGCTTTCTTT

d_call: NA
v_call: TRBV9
clone_size: NA
j_call: TRBJ1-2
cdr3_aa: CASSLGGSYGYTF
cdr3_nt: TGTGCCAGCAGCCTCGGGGGGAGCTATGGCTACACCTTC